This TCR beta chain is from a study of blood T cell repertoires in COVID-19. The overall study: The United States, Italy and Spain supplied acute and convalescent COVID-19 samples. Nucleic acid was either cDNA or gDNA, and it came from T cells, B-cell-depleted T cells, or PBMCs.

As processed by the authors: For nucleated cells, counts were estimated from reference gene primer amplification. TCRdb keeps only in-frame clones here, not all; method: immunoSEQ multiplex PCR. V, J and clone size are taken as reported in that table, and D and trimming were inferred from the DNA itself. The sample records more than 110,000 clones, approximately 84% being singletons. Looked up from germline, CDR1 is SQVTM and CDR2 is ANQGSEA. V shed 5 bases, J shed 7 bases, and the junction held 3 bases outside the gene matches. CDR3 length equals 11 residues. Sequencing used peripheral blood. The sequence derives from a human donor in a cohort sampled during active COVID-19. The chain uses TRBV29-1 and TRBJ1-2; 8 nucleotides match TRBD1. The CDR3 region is CSVMDRAGYTF. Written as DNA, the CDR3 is TGCAGCGTTATGGACAGGGCTGGCTACACCTTC.